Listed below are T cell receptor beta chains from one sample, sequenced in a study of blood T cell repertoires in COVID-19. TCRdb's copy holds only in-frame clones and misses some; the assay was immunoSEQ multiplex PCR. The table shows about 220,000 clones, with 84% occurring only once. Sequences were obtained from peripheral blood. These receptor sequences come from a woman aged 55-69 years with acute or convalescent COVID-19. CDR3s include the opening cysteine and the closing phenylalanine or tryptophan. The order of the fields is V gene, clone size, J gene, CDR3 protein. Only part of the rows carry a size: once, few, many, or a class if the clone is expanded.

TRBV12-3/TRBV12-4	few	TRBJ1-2	CASSLRASYGYTF
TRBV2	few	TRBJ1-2	CASTSQRTAIYGYTF
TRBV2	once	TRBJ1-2	CASSEVADYGYTF
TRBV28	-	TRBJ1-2	CASSLRQGAGRSYGYTF
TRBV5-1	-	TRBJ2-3	CASSLVGSGTDTQYF
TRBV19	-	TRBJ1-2	CASSIDRYGYTF
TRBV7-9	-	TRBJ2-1	CASTPRAGGFDEQFF
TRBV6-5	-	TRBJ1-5	CASSWTVDSNQPQHF
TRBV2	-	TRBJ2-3	CASSAGTPSTDTQYF
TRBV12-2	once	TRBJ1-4	CASRSPGDEKLFF
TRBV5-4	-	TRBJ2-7	CASSFMGGTYEQYF
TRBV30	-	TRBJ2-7	CAWSVRQGYEQYF
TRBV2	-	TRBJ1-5	CASSEREGWQPQHF
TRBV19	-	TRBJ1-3	CASSIGHGAGTIYF
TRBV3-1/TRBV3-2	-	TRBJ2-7	CASSPRRTGAEQYF
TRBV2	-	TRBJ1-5	CASKGQGNQPQHF
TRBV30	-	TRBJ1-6	CACKGGRVDSPLHF
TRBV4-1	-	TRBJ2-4	CASSQEDRWRDIQYF
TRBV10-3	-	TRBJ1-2	CAIYDTQKRGYTF
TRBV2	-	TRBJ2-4	CASSEGRRADIQYF
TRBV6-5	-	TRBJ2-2	CASSSSGGASGELFF
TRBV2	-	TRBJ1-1	CASSEMGGSYTEAFF
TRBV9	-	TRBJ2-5	CASSVSGVGETQYF
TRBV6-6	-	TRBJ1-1	CASSYRRSMNTEAFF
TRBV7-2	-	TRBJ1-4	CASSLTGGSNEKLFF
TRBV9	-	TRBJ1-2	CASSVAHNYDYTF
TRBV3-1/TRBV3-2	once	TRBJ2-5	CASRPLGGLETQYF
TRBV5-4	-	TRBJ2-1	CASSGTGLADYNEQFF
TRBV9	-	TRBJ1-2	CASSSGQGYTF
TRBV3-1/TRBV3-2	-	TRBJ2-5	CASSQERFGTIETQYF
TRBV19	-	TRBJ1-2	CASSIASGNYGYTF
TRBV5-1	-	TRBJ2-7	CASSSRGLAGGYEQYF
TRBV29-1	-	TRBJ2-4	CSVEVTGKAKNIQYF
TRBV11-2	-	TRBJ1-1	CASSSQMNTEAFF
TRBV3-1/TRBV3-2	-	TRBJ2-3	CASSQDPRSLTQYF
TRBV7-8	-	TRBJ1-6	CASSRRDRDNSPLHF
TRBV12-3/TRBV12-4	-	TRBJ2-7	CASSFGYEQYF
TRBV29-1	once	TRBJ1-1	CSVSLGQNTEAFF
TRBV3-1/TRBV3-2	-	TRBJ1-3	CASRTGGNTIYF
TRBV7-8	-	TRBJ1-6	CASSPRSGDSPLHF
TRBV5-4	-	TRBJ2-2	CASSLGTGDTGELFF
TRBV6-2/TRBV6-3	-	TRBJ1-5	CASSYSTLGGRGRQPQHF